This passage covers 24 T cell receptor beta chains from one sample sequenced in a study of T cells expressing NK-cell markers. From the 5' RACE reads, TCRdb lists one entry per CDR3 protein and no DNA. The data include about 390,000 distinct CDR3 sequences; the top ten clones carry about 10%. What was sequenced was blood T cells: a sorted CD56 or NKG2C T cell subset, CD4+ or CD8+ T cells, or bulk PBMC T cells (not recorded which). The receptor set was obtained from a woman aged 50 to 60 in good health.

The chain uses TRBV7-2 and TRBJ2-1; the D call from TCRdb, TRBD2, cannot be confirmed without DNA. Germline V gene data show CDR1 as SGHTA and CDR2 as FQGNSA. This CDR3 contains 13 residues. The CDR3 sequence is CASSEFSVAEQFF.

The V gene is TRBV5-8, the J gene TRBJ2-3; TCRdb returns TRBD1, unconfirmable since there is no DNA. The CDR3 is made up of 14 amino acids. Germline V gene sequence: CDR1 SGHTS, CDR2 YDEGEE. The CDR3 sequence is CASSTGTGGDTQYF.

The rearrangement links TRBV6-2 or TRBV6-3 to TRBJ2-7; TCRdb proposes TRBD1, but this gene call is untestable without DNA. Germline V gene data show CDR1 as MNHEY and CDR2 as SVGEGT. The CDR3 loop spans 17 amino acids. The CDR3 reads CASRPPVRGKSSYEQYF.

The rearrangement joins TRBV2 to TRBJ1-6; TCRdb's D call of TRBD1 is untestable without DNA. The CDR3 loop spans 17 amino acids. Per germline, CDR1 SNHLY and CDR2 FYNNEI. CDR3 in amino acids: CASSERGSRSYNSPLHF.

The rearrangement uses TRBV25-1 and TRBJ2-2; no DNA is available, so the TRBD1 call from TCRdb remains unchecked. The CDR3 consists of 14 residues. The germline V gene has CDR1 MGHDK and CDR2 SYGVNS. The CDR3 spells CASVGQAGTGELFF.

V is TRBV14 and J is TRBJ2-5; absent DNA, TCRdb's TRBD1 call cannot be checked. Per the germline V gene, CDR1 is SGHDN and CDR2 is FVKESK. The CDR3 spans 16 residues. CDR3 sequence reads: CASSLVGTGVLETQYF.

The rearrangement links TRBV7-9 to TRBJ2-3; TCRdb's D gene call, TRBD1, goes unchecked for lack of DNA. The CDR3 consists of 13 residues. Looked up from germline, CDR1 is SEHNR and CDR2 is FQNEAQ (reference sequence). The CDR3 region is CASTRQGTDTQYF.

CDR3: CASSRPGLAGGPNTGELFF. The chain recombines TRBV12-3 or TRBV12-4 with TRBJ2-2; the TRBD2 assignment by TCRdb is unverifiable without DNA. The CDR3 covers 19 residues.

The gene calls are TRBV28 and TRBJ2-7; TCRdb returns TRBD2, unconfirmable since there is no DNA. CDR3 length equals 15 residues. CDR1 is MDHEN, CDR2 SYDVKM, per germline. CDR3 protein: CASSLWGSGSYEQYF.

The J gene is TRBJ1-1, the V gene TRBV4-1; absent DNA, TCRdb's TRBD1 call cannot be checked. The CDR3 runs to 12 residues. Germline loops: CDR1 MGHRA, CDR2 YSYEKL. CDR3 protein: CATGGMNTEAFF.

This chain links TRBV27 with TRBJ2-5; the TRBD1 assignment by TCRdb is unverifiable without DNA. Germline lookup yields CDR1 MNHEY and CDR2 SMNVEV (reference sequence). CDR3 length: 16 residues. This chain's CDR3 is CASSLSGRGVWETQYF.

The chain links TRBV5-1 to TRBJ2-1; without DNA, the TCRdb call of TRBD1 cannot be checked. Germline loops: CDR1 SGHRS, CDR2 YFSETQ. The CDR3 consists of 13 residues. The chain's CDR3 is CASSHPQGLEQFF.

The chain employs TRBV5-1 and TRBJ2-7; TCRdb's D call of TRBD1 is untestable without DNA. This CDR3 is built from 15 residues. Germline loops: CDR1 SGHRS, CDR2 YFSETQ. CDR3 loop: CASSPDGWAGGEQYF.

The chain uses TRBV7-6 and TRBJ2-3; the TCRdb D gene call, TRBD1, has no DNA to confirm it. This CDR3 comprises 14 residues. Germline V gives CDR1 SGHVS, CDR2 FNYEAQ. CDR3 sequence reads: CASSLQGDTDTQYF.

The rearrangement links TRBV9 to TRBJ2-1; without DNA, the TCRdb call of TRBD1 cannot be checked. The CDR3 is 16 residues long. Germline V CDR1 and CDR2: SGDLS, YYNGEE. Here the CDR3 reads CASSAPGTTFYNEQFF.

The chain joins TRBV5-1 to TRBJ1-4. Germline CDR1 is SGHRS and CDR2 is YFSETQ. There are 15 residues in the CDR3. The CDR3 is CASSLGTTTNEKLFF.

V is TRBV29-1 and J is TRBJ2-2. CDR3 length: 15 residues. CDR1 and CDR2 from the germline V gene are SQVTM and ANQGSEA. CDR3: CSVITTELNTGELFF.

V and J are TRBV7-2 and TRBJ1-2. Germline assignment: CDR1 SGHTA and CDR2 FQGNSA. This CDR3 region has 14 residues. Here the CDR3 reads CASSFGWGTYGYTF.

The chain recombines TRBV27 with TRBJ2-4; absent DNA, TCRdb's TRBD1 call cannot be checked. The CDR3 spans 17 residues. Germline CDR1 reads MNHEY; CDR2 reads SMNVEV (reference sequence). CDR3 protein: CASSSSDRGRAKNIQYF.

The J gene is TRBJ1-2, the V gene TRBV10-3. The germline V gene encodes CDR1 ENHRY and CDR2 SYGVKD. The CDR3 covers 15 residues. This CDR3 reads CAISDLTVGNYGYTF.

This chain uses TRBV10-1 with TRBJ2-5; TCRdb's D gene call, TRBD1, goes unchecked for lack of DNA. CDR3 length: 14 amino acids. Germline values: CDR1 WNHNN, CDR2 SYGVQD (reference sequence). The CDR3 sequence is CASSELRSLGTQYF.

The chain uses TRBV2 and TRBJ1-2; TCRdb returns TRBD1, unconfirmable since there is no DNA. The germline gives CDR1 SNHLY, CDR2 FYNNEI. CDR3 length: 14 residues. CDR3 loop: CASSVGGSGDGYTF.

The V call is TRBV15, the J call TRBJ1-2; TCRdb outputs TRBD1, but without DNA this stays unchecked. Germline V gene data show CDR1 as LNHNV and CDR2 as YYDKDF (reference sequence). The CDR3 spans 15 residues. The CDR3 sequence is CATSRGTGTGNGYTF.

CDR3 residues: CASSLEGQGAWGYTF. V usage is TRBV5-1 and J usage is TRBJ1-2; the D call of TRBD1 rests on TCRdb alone, since no DNA is present to check it. CDR1 is SGHRS, CDR2 YFSETQ, per germline. The CDR3 extends over 15 amino acids. The full variable domain, completed using reference TRBV5-1 and TRBJ1-2, is KAGVTQTPRYLIKTRGQQVTLSCSPISGHRSVSWYQQTPGQGLQFLFEYFSETQRNKGNFPGRFSGRQFSNSRSEMNVSTLELGDSALYLCASSLEGQGAWGYTFGSGTRLTVV.